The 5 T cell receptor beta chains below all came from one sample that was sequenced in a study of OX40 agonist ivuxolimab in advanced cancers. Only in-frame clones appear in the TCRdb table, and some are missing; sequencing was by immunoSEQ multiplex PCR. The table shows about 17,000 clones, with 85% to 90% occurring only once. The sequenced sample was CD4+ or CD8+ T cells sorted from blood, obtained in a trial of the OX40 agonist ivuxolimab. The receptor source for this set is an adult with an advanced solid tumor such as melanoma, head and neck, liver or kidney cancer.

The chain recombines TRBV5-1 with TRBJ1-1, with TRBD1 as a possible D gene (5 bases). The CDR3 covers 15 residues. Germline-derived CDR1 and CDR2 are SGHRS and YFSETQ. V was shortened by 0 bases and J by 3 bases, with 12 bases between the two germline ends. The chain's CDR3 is CASSLVGEGYTEAFF. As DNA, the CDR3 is TGCGCCAGCAGCTTGGTGGGGGAGGGGTACACTGAAGCTTTCTTT.

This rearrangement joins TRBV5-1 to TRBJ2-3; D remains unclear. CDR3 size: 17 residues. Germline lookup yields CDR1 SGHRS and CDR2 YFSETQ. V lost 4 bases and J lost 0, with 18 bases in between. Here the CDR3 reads CASSPNLVTSSTDTQYF. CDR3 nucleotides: TGCGCCAGCAGCCCCAATCTGGTCACCTCTAGCACAGATACGCAGTATTTT.

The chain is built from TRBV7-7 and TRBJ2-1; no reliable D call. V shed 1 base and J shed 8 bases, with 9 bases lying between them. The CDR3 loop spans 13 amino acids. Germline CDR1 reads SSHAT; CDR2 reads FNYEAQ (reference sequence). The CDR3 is CASSLGQWDEQFF. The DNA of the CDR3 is TGTGCCAGCAGCTTAGGTCAGTGGGATGAGCAGTTCTTC. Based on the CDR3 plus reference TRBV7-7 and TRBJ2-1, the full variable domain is GAGVSQSPRYKVTKRGQDVTLRCDPISSHATLYWYQQALGQGPEFLTYFNYEAQPDKSGLPSDRFSAERPEGSISTLTIQRTEQRDSAMYRCASSLGQWDEQFFGPGTRLTVL.

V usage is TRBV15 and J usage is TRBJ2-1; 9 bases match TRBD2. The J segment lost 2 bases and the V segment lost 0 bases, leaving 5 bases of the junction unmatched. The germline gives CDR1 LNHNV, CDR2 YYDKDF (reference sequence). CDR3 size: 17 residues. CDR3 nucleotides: TGTGCCACCAGCAGAGAATTTAGCGGGAGCGCCTACAATGAGCAGTTCTTC. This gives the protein CATSREFSGSAYNEQFF.

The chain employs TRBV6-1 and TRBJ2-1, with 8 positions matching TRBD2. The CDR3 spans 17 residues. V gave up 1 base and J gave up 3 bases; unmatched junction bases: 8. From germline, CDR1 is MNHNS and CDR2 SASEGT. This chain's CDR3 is CASSEEDSGIYYNEQFF. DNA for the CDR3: TGTGCCAGCAGTGAAGAGGATAGCGGGATTTACTACAATGAGCAGTTCTTC.